This T cell receptor (beta chain) was sequenced during a study of immune evolution from preneoplasia to lung adenocarcinoma. Using immunoSEQ multiplex PCR, the repertoire was profiled, and TCRdb retains in-frame clones only, with some absent. The data hold 9,000 to 13,000 clones, with 82% observed a single time. The germline gives CDR1 KGHSH, CDR2 LQKENI. V was clipped by 2 bases and J by 3 bases; unmatched bases: 4. This CDR3 has 15 residues. The rearrangement links TRBV18 to TRBJ1-1; 9 nucleotides match TRBD1. The receptor's source is a person aged 70 to 79 with lung adenocarcinoma. The sample taken for sequencing was FFPE minimally invasive lung adenocarcinoma tissue. CDR3 sequence: CASSPRDRVHTEAFF. The CDR3 DNA reads TGTGCCAGCTCACCAAGGGACAGGGTCCACACTGAAGCTTTCTTT.